A selection of T cell receptor beta chains follows, all from one sample in a study of blood T cells in healthy people across ages. TCRdb itself ran the 5' RACE reads through MiXCR, one entry per CDR3 protein. The sample includes roughly 860,000 distinct CDR3 sequences, 60% to 80% of them seen just once. The sequenced sample consisted of blood. The receptor set was obtained from a man younger than 45 in good health. CDR3s include the opening cysteine and the closing phenylalanine or tryptophan. The order of the fields is J gene, D gene, V gene, clone size, CDR3 protein, CDR3 DNA. The D gene is left open where the match is weak. Only part of the rows carry a size: once, few, many, or a class if the clone is expanded.

TRBJ2-7 | . | TRBV28 | . | CASSLPAPYEQYF | TGTGCCAGCAGTTTACCCGCGCCCTACGAGCAGTACTTC
TRBJ1-2 | TRBD1 | TRBV6-1 | few | CASSRTGNSYGYTF | TGTGCCAGCAGTCGGACAGGGAACTCCTATGGCTACACCTTC
TRBJ2-5 | . | TRBV4-3 | . | CASSHARTELETQYF | TGCGCCAGCAGTCACGCTCGGACCGAGCTAGAGACCCAGTACTTC
TRBJ2-5 | . | TRBV6-5 | many | CASSYWSGEEETQYF | TGTGCCAGCAGTTACTGGTCGGGGGAGGAAGAGACCCAGTACTTC
TRBJ2-7 | TRBD1 | TRBV12-3/TRBV12-4 | . | CASRIGTGYNGQYF | TGTGCCAGCCGTATCGGGACAGGTTACAATGGGCAGTACTTC
TRBJ2-7 | . | TRBV7-9 | . | CASSWGQFNEQYF | TGTGCCAGCAGCTGGGGGCAGTTCAACGAGCAGTACTTC
TRBJ2-7 | . | TRBV10-3 | . | CAISVQPGAYEQYF | TGTGCCATCAGTGTCCAACCCGGGGCCTACGAGCAGTACTTC
TRBJ2-3 | TRBD2 | TRBV29-1 | . | CSVVTSGSLTDTQYF | TGCAGCGTTGTGACGAGCGGGAGTTTAACAGATACGCAGTATTTT
TRBJ1-5 | . | TRBV28 | many | CASSLSHTSRPQHF | TGTGCCAGCAGTTTATCCCATACTTCGCGGCCCCAGCATTTT
TRBJ2-7 | . | TRBV15 | . | CATSREAIWGYEQYF | TGTGCCACCAGCAGAGAGGCGATCTGGGGCTACGAGCAGTACTTC
TRBJ2-3 | . | TRBV4-3 | . | CASSQAGEPTDTQYF | TGCGCCAGCAGCCAAGCGGGGGAACCCACAGATACGCAGTATTTT
TRBJ1-1 | . | TRBV10-3 | . | CAISEGQSTEAFF | TGTGCCATCAGTGAGGGACAGAGCACTGAAGCTTTCTTT
TRBJ2-7 | . | TRBV4-1 | once | CASSQVVTGYEQYF | TGCGCCAGCAGCCAAGTAGTAACTGGCTACGAGCAGTACTTC
TRBJ2-7 | TRBD1 | TRBV24-1 | . | CATSETSQGSYEQYF | TGTGCCACCAGTGAGACCTCACAGGGGTCCTACGAGCAGTACTTC
TRBJ1-1 | . | TRBV4-3 | . | CASSQGPDRNTEAFF | TGCGCCAGCAGCCAAGGACCTGACAGGAACACTGAAGCTTTCTTT
TRBJ2-7 | . | TRBV20-1 | once | CSATPGFYEQYF | TGCAGTGCTACGCCCGGGTTCTACGAGCAGTACTTC
TRBJ2-3 | . | TRBV20-1 | . | CSARVGLAPDTQYF | TGCAGTGCTAGAGTTGGGCTAGCGCCAGATACGCAGTATTTT
TRBJ2-7 | TRBD2 | TRBV12-3/TRBV12-4 | few | CASSSFLPSIAGDVYEQYF | TGTGCCAGCAGTTCCTTTTTACCGTCTATAGCGGGGGATGTCTACGAGCAGTACTTC
TRBJ2-7 | TRBD2 | TRBV2 | . | CASSDRAGVRPYEQYF | TGTGCCAGCAGTGATAGAGCGGGGGTCCGTCCCTACGAGCAGTACTTC
TRBJ1-5 | TRBD1 | TRBV29-1 | once | CSVGQGANQPQHF | TGCAGCGTTGGGCAGGGGGCGAATCAGCCCCAGCATTTT
TRBJ2-1 | . | TRBV9 | . | CASSTQGPYNEQFF | TGTGCCAGCAGCACCCAGGGGCCCTACAATGAGCAGTTCTTT
TRBJ2-3 | . | TRBV21-1 | . | CASSKVGLAGGLGTDTQYF | TGTGCCAGCAGCAAAGTAGGGCTAGCGGGGGGGCTTGGCACAGATACGCAGTATTTT
TRBJ1-5 | TRBD1 | TRBV10-3 | . | CAISEGPGQGNQPQHF | TGTGCCATCAGTGAGGGACCGGGACAGGGCAATCAGCCCCAGCATTTT
TRBJ2-5 | . | TRBV20-1 | . | CSARGTPGMGQYF | TGCAGTGCCCGGGGAACCCCGGGTATGGGCCAGTACTTC
TRBJ1-5 | TRBD1 | TRBV7-9 | once | CASSVQGAGNQPQHF | TGTGCCAGCAGCGTACAGGGGGCAGGCAATCAGCCCCAGCATTTT
TRBJ1-1 | . | TRBV10-3 | . | CAIRKETEAFF | TGTGCCATCAGAAAGGAGACTGAAGCTTTCTTT
TRBJ2-4 | TRBD2 | TRBV4-2 | . | CASSQDEAGGPKNIQYF | TGTGCCAGCAGCCAAGATGAAGCGGGGGGGCCCAAAAACATTCAGTACTTC
TRBJ2-2 | TRBD1 | TRBV12-3/TRBV12-4 | . | CASSFSGTGDYPGELFF | TGTGCCAGCAGTTTTAGCGGGACAGGGGATTATCCCGGGGAGCTGTTTTTT
TRBJ2-5 | . | TRBV3-1 | . | CASSQGGSSSEYF | TGTGCCAGCAGCCAAGGCGGGTCTTCCAGTGAGTACTTC
TRBJ2-1 | . | TRBV10-3 | . | CATLDSGTGENEQFF | TGTGCCACCCTCGATTCCGGGACGGGGGAAAATGAGCAGTTCTTC
TRBJ2-7 | . | TRBV5-1 | . | CASSADVSPGEQYF | TGCGCCAGCAGCGCGGACGTATCTCCGGGCGAGCAGTACTTC
TRBJ1-5 | TRBD1 | TRBV12-3/TRBV12-4 | . | CASRSRQGRNQPQHF | TGTGCCAGCCGCTCCCGACAGGGCCGCAATCAGCCCCAGCATTTT
TRBJ1-4 | TRBD1 | TRBV9 | . | CASSPGQGQKRFF | TGTGCCAGCAGCCCGGGACAGGGCCAAAAACGGTTTTTT
TRBJ1-6 | TRBD1 | TRBV5-1 | . | CASSQRDRGYSPLHF | TGCGCCAGCAGCCAGAGGGACAGGGGTTATTCACCCCTCCACTTT
TRBJ2-1 | . | TRBV4-3 | . | CASSQGQDPSYNEQFF | TGCGCCAGCAGCCAAGGGCAGGACCCTTCCTACAATGAGCAGTTCTTC
TRBJ1-1 | . | TRBV12-3/TRBV12-4 | . | CASRTGHSNTEAFF | TGTGCCAGCAGGACGGGACATTCGAACACTGAAGCTTTCTTT
TRBJ1-1 | TRBD1 | TRBV7-2 | . | CASSQRQGAGTEAFF | TGTGCCAGCAGCCAACGACAGGGGGCTGGGACTGAAGCTTTCTTT
TRBJ2-7 | TRBD2 | TRBV20-1 | . | CSARRAAGGSYEQYF | TGCAGTGCGAGAAGGGCGGCGGGGGGAAGCTACGAGCAGTACTTC
TRBJ1-2 | . | TRBV18 | . | CASSRTPGDGYTF | TGTGCCAGCTCACGCACCCCGGGGGATGGCTACACCTTC
TRBJ1-4 | . | TRBV6-5 | . | CASSYGHRSEKLFF | TGTGCCAGCAGTTATGGCCACCGGAGTGAAAAACTGTTTTTT
TRBJ2-4 | . | TRBV7-2 | few | CASSPRVAVLAKNIQYF | TGTGCCAGCAGCCCACGCGTCGCGGTCCTAGCCAAAAACATTCAGTACTTC
TRBJ2-5 | . | TRBV3-1 | . | CASTPLSGYSQETQYF | TGTGCCAGCACCCCACTTTCCGGGTACAGCCAAGAGACCCAGTACTTC
TRBJ2-7 | . | TRBV5-1 | once | CASRQGNVHEQYF | TGCGCCAGCCGCCAGGGGAACGTTCACGAGCAGTACTTC
TRBJ2-3 | . | TRBV3-1 | once | CASSQPANTQYF | TGTGCCAGCAGCCAACCGGCAAATACGCAGTATTTT
TRBJ2-1 | . | TRBV15 | few | CATSRKRAPDNEQFF | TGTGCCACCAGCAGAAAGCGCGCACCTGACAATGAGCAGTTCTTC